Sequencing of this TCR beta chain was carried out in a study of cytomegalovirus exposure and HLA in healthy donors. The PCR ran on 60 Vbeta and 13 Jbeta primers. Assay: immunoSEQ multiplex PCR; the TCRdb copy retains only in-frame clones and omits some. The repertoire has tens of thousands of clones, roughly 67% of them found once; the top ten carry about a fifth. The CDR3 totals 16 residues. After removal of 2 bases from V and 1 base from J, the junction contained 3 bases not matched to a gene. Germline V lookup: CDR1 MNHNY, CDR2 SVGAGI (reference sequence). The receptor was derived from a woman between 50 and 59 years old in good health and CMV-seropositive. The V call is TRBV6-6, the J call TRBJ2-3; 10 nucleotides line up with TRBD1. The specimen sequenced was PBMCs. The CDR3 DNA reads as TGTGCCAGCAGTTACCAGGGGACAGGGGGCACAGATACGCAGTATTTT. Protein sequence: CASSYQGTGGTDTQYF.